The clone carrying this TCR beta chain was recorded at least ten times. Its antigen is still unknown. This sample stems from a study of CD8 T cells in ankylosing spondylitis. This CDR3 spans 12 amino acids. Trimming took 1 base from V and 9 from J, leaving 7 bases between them. The V gene's germline CDR1 is SGHVS and CDR2 FNYEAQ. Molecular-barcoded quantitative 5'-RACE produced these TCR beta libraries. From the 5' RACE reads, TCRdb called clonotypes with MiXCR, one entry per CDR3 protein. The repertoire holds around 210,000 distinct CDR3 sequences, less than 9.5% seen once, with about 5% in the top ten. Study-wide results and limits: Disease-linked clones were reportedly significantly enriched in matched ankylosing spondylitis synovial fluid. Relatively rare in peripheral blood, disease-linked clones were also CD8+. Past studies reported some motif variants in reactive arthritis synovial fluid and blood.

J is TRBJ2-1 and V is TRBV7-6; D remains ambiguous. This TCR was sampled from a female donor with ankylosing spondylitis or in good health (not recorded which). The sample comprised blood, either unsorted or a sorted T cell fraction (not recorded which). In DNA form, the CDR3 reads TGTGCCAGCAGCTTAGGTCGGTCTGAGCAGTTCTTC. Encoded protein: CASSLGRSEQFF. Supplemented by reference TRBV7-6 and TRBJ2-1, the full variable domain reads GAGVSQSPRYKVTKRGQDVALRCDPISGHVSLYWYRQALGQGPEFLTYFNYEAQQDKSGLPNDRFSAERPEGSISTLTIQRTEQRDSAMYRCASSLGRSEQFFGPGTRLTVL.